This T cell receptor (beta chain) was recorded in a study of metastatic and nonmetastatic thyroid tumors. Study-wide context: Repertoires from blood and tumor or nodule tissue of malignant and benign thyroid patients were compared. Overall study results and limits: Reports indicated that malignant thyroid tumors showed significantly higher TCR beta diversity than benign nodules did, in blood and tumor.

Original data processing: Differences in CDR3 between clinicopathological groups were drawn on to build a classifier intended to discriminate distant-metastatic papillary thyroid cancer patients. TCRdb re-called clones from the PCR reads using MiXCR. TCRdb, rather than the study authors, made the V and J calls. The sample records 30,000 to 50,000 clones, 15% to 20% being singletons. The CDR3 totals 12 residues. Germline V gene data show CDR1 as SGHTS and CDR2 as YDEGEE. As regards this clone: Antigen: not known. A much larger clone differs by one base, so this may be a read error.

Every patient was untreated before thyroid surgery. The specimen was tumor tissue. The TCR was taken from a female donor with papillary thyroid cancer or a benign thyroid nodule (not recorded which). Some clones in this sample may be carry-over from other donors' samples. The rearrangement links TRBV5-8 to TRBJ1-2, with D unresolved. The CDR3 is CVSSGANYGYTF. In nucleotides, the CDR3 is TGTGTCAGCAGCGGCGCTAACTATGGCTACACCTTC.